This is a list of T cell receptor beta chains from one sample in a study of cytotoxic CD8 clonotypes in ibrutinib-treated CLL. TCRdb's table, derived via immunoSEQ multiplex PCR, lists solely in-frame clones and lacks some. The table records some 150,000 clones, roughly three quarters of them present only once. The material was PBMCs, obtained after 12 months of ibrutinib treatment. The receptors stem from a human donor with chronic lymphocytic leukemia. Each CDR3 is given with its conserved first and last residue. A D gene is named only where the DNA matches it firmly. Rows may omit the clone size; those that give it use once, few, many or a size class.

abundance | j_gene | d_gene | v_gene | CDR3nt | CDR3aa
NA | TRBJ2-5 | TRBD1 | TRBV7-6 | TGTGCCAGCAGCTTAGGAGTGGGACAGGGACAAGAGACCCAGTACTTC | CASSLGVGQGQETQYF
few | TRBJ2-1 | NA | TRBV19 | TGTGCCAGTAAAGGCAGGCTCTACAATGAGCAGTTCTTC | CASKGRLYNEQFF
NA | TRBJ2-5 | TRBD1 | TRBV6-1 | TGTGCCAGCAGTGTCGGACAGGCCCAGTACTTC | CASSVGQAQYF
NA | TRBJ1-1 | NA | TRBV6-5 | TGTGCCAGCACCCCTCCCTTAGGTTTAGGAGAAGCTTTCTTT | CASTPPLGLGEAFF
NA | TRBJ1-2 | NA | TRBV28 | TGTGCCAGCAGTTCCCAATTCGGCTACACCTTC | CASSSQFGYTF
NA | TRBJ2-2 | TRBD2 | TRBV10-3 | TGTGCCATCAAAGAACTAGCGGGAGATAGCGGGGAGCTGTTTTTT | CAIKELAGDSGELFF
NA | TRBJ2-2 | TRBD2 | TRBV18 | TGTGCCAGCTCATTACAGGTCGGCGGGAGCCCTGGCACCGGGGAGCTGTTTTTT | CASSLQVGGSPGTGELFF
NA | TRBJ2-1 | TRBD2 | TRBV27 | TGTGCCAGCAAGAACCCGGGACTAGCGGGAGGCGGTGAGCAGTTCTTC | CASKNPGLAGGGEQFF
NA | TRBJ2-7 | NA | TRBV11-1 | TGTGCCAGCAGCTTAGGGGCGGCTGTTACCTACGAGCAGTACTTC | CASSLGAAVTYEQYF
NA | TRBJ2-3 | NA | TRBV5-4 | TGTGCCAGCAGCTTGGAGGTTGAGCAGTATTTT | CASSLEVEQYF